This note documents a single T cell receptor beta chain sequence. No cognate antigen has been identified for it. Per-base qualities were not stored, and no clone one base away is much larger. According to the germline V gene (reference sequence), CDR1 reads LNHDA and CDR2 reads SQIVND. The CDR3 numbers 14 residues from cysteine through phenylalanine. Just the 42-base CDR3 DNA is kept, in frame starting at base 1. Deletion took 3 bases off V and 1 base off J, with a span of 9 bases between the germline ends. The data were taken from a study of cytotoxic CD8 clonotypes in ibrutinib-treated CLL (dated by TCRdb to the early 2020s). In the study overall: In this cohort, around 14 patients were treatment-naive and ten to eleven were relapsed/refractory, while under 18 had unmutated IGHV. Responses were partial in around 24 patients and complete in 2; after median roughly 69 months follow-up, some 14 stayed in remission and about twelve progressed. Response samples were taken after a median of approximately 12 months on treatment, ranging from about 6 to 40 months. An average of roughly 250,000 productive templates and around 100,000 productive rearrangements was obtained per sample. Of the roughly 79 people in the trial, 26 had longitudinal samples available. Cryopreserved peripheral blood mononuclear cells were collected at three points: before therapy, at response, and at either sustained remission or disease progression. What the work shows at the level of the full study, not this receptor alone: Baseline clonality was found to be higher than that of age-matched healthy donors and was strongly correlated with circulating CD8+ T-cell counts. An increase in clonality was observed at ibrutinib response, with clonality remaining stable during sustained remission and falling back toward baseline at progression. Public clonotypes were rare and either shrank or stayed stable during treatment, and the rise in clonality at ibrutinib response reflected expansion of private clonotypes. Sampling times were not matched between sustained-remission and progressing patients, and lymph node repertoires were not studied.

Each clonotype received, on average, approximately 9.9x coverage in deep resolution sequencing performed on a MiSeq, where the target depth lay between 1 in 1 million and 1 in 200,000 T cells. TCR beta libraries were generated with the immunoSEQ hsTCRB Kit. As for the original processing: Data were analyzed with ImmunoSEQ Data Assistant and ImmunoSEQ Analyzer, with V, D and J genes assigned per IMGT definitions. Clonality was computed as one minus normalized Shannon entropy of productive rearrangement frequencies, ranging from 0 to 1. Public clonotype analysis was restricted to overrepresented clonotypes comprising at least 0.05% of each patient's repertoire. Roughly 12 age-matched healthy donor repertoires from immuneACCESS were used as controls for clonality. Sourced from immuneACCESS, this table was stored by TCRdb with only in-frame sequences that have V and J called. A share of the clones is absent; for the studies checked, an unresolved V gene accounts for under half, and the remainder has no known explanation. The V and J calls and clone size come from that table; D and trimming were worked out from the DNA. This sample gives tens of thousands of clones in total; 86% of them show up just once. The top ten constitute about 5.6% of the sample.

For TCR beta library preparation, about 2 micrograms of genomic DNA were isolated from cryopreserved PBMCs. Longitudinal blood samples from CLL patients on ibrutinib monotherapy were analyzed using high-throughput TCR beta sequencing. Patients were enrolled in a phase 2 open-label single-center ibrutinib monotherapy trial. The material sequenced was PBMCs, taken before ibrutinib treatment. Recombination linked TRBV19 to TRBJ1-1; a tentative D match to TRBD1 spans 6 bases. The TCR originated in a human donor with chronic lymphocytic leukemia. The CDR3 corresponds to CASSIRTENTEAFF. The DNA sequence is TGTGCCAGTAGTATCCGGACAGAGAACACTGAAGCTTTCTTT. Where the CDR3 stops, the reference TRBV19 and TRBJ1-1 genes take over; the full variable domain is DGGITQSPKYLFRKEGQNVTLSCEQNLNHDAMYWYRQDPGQGLRLIYYSQIVNDFQKGDIAEGYSVSREKKESFPLTVTSAQKNPTAFYLCASSIRTENTEAFFGQGTRLTVV.